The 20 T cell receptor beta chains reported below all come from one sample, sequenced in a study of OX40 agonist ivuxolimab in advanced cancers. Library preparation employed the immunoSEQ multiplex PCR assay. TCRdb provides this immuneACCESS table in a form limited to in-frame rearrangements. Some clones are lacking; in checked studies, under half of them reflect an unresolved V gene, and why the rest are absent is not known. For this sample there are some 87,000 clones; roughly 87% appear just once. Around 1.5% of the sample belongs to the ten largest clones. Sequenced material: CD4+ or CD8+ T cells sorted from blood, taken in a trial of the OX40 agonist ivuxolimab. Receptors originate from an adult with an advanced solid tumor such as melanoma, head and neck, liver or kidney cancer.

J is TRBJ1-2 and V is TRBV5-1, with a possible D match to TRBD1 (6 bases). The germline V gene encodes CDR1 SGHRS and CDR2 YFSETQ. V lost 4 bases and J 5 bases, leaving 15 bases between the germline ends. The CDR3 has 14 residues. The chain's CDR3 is CASSLGDTVYGYTF. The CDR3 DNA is TGCGCCAGCAGCCTGGGGGACACGGTTTATGGCTACACCTTC.

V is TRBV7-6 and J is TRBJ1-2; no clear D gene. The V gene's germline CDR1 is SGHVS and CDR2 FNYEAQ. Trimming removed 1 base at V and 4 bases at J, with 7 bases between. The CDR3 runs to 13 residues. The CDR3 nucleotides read TGTGCCAGCAGCTTAGGCAGGCGCTATGGCTACACCTTC. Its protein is CASSLGRRYGYTF.

The CDR3 nucleotides read TGTGCCTGGAGGGAAGGGGCCTCTAATGAAAAACTGTTTTTT. This encodes CAWREGASNEKLFF. V gene TRBV30 combines with J gene TRBJ1-4; tentative D call: TRBD1 (5 bases). V dropped 3 bases and J dropped 3 bases, with 11 bases sitting between them. Looked up from germline, CDR1 is GTSNPN and CDR2 is SVGIG (reference sequence). This CDR3 has 14 amino acids.

The CDR3 DNA reads TGCAGCGTTGAGGCTACCGGGGAACCGAATCAGCCCCAGCATTTT. Encoded protein: CSVEATGEPNQPQHF. The genes are TRBV29-1 and TRBJ1-5, with no clear D. Germline V gives CDR1 SQVTM, CDR2 ANQGSEA. Trimming pared 3 bases from V and 4 bases from J, leaving 16 bases between. The CDR3 consists of 15 residues.

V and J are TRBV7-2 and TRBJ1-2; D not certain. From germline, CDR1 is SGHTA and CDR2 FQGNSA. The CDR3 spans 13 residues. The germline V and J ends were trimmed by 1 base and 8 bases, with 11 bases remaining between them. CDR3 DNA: TGTGCCAGCAGCTTAGTGTTAGTAGGGGGCTACACCTTC. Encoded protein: CASSLVLVGGYTF.

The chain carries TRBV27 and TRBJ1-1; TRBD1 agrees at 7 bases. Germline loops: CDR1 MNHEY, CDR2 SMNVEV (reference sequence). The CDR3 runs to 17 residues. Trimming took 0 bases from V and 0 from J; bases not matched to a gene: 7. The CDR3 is CASSLSTGLSVNTEAFF. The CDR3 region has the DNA TGTGCCAGCAGTTTATCGACAGGGTTGAGTGTGAACACTGAAGCTTTCTTT.

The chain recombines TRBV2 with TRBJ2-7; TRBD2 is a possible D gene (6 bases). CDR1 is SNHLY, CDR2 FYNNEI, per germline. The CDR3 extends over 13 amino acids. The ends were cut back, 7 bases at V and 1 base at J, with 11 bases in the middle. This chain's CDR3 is CASTAGPSYEQYF. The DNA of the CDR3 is TGTGCCAGCACTGCGGGACCTTCCTACGAGCAGTACTTC.

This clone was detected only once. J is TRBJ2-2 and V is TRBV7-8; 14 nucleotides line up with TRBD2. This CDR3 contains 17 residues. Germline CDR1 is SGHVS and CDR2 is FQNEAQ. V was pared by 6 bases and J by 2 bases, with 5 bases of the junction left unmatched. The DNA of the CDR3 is TGTGCCAGCAGTCGACTAGCGGGAGGGCCAAACACCGGGGAGCTGTTTTTT. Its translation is CASSRLAGGPNTGELFF.

CDR3 nucleotides: TGTGCCTGGAGTAGAGGACTAGCCCAACCTGGGGCCAACGTCCTGACTTTC. Translation: CAWSRGLAQPGANVLTF. J is TRBJ2-6 and V is TRBV30; TRBD2 aligns across 8 bases. This CDR3 spans 17 amino acids. Germline V lookup: CDR1 GTSNPN, CDR2 SVGIG (reference sequence). V lost 2 bases and J lost 2; bases outside the gene matches: 8.

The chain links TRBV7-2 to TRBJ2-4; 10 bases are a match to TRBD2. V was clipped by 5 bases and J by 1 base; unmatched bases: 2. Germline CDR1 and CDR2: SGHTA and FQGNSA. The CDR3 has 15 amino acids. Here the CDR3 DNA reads TGTGCCAGCAGCGAGGGACTAGCGGCCAAAAACATTCAGTACTTC. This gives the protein CASSEGLAAKNIQYF.

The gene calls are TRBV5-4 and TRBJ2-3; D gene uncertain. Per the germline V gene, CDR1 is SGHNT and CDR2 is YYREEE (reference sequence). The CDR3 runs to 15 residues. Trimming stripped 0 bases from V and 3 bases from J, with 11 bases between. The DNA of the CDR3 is TGTGCCAGCAGCTTGGACGGACCGCCAACAGATACGCAGTATTTT. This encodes CASSLDGPPTDTQYF.

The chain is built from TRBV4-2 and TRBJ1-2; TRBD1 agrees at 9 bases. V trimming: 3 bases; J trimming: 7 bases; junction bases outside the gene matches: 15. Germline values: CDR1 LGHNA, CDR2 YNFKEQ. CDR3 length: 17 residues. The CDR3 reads CASSQRGQGPRGGGYTF. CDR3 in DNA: TGTGCCAGCAGCCAGAGGGGACAGGGACCTCGGGGGGGTGGCTACACCTTC.

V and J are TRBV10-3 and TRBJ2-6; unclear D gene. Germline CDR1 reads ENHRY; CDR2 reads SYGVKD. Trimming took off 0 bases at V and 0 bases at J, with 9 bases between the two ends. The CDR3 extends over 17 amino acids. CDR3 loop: CAISESVEASGANVLTF. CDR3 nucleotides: TGTGCCATCAGTGAGTCGGTGGAAGCCTCTGGGGCCAACGTCCTGACTTTC.

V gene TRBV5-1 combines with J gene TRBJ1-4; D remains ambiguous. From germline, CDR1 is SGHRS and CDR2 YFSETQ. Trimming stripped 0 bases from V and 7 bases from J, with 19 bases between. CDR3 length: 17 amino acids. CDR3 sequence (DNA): TGCGCCAGCAGCTTGGGGGGAACTACCTACTCGGGTGAAAAACTGTTTTTT. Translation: CASSLGGTTYSGEKLFF.

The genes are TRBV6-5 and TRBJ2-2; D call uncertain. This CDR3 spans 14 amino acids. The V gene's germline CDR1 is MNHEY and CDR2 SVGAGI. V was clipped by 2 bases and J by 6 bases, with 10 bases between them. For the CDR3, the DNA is TGTGCCAGCAGTTACACTCTCATTTCCGGGGAGCTGTTTTTT. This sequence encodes CASSYTLISGELFF.

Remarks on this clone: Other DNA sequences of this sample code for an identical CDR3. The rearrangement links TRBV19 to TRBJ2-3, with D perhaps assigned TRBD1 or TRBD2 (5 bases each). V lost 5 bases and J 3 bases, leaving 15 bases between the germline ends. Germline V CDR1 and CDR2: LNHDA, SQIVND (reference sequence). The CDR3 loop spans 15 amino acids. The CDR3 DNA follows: TGTGCCAGTAGTTCCCCCCGGGGCCTAACAGATACGCAGTATTTT. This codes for CASSSPRGLTDTQYF.

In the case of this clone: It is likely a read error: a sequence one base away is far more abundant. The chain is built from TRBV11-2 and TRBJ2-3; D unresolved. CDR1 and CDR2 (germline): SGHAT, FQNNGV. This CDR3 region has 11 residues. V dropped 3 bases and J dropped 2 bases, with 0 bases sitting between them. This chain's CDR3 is CASSFTDTQYF. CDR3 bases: TGTGCCAGCAGCTTCACAGATACGCAGTATTTT.

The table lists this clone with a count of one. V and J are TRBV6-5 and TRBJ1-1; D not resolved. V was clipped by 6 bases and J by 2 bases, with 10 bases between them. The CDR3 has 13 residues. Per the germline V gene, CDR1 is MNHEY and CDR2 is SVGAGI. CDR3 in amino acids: CASSSTFNTEAFF. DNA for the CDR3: TGTGCCAGCAGCTCCACCTTTAACACTGAAGCTTTCTTT.

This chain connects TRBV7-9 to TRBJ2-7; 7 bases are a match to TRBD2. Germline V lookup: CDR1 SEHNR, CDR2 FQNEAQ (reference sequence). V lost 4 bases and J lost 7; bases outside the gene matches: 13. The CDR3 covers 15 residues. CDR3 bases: TGTGCCAGCAGCTCTACTAGCGCGACTACGTTAGAGCAGTACTTC. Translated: CASSSTSATTLEQYF.

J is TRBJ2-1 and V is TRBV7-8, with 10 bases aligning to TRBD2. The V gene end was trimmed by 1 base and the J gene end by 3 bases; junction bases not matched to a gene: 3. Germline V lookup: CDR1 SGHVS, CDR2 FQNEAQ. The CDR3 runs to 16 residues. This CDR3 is CASSLEVAGGYNEQFF. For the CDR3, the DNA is TGTGCCAGCAGCTTAGAGGTAGCGGGAGGCTACAATGAGCAGTTCTTC. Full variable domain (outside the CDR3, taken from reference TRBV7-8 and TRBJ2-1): GAGVSQSPRYKVAKRGQDVALRCDPISGHVSLFWYQQALGQGPEFLTYFQNEAQLDKSGLPSDRFFAERPEGSVSTLKIQRTQQEDSAVYLCASSLEVAGGYNEQFFGPGTRLTVL.